The rows below give T cell receptor beta chains drawn from one sample of a study of technical replicates of blood from a few donors. The method was immunoSEQ multiplex PCR; TCRdb's version includes in-frame clones alone and lacks a portion of them. The sample lists about 100,000 clones, 95% to 96% occurring once. Sequencing input: T cells isolated from PBMCs. The receptors here all came from a human donor in good health. The CDR3 runs from the conserved cysteine through the conserved F or W. A D gene is named only where the DNA matches it firmly. Clone size, where shown, is once, few, many, or a class for clones that have expanded.

.	.	TRBJ1-1	TRBV10-3	CAISLDSEAFF	TGTGCCATCAGCTTGGACAGTGAAGCTTTCTTT
.	.	TRBJ2-3	TRBV15	CATSRDQGAGTQYF	TGTGCCACCAGCAGAGATCAAGGGGCAGGTACGCAGTATTTT
TRBD2	.	TRBJ2-1	TRBV5-1	CASSPDVAGVYNEQFF	TGCGCCAGCAGCCCGGACGTAGCGGGGGTCTACAATGAGCAGTTCTTC
.	.	TRBJ1-1	TRBV6-5	CASRSGFGTEAFF	TGTGCCAGCAGGTCGGGGTTCGGGACTGAAGCTTTCTTT
.	.	TRBJ2-7	TRBV27	CASSPSEGRQSSYEQYF	TGTGCCAGCAGTCCCTCTGAGGGGAGGCAAAGCTCCTACGAGCAGTACTTC
TRBD2	.	TRBJ2-7	TRBV7-9	CASSFGTSFYEQYF	TGTGCCAGCAGCTTTGGGACTAGCTTCTACGAGCAGTACTTC
.	.	TRBJ2-1	TRBV5-1	CASSPGVAVYNEQFF	TGCGCCAGCAGCCCGGGGGTAGCGGTTTACAATGAGCAGTTCTTC
.	.	TRBJ1-3	TRBV5-1	CASSLAQGGDTIYF	TGCGCCAGCAGCTTGGCCCAGGGAGGGGACACCATATATTTT
TRBD1	.	TRBJ1-1	TRBV19	CASSTPGQGATEAFF	TGTGCCAGTAGTACCCCTGGACAGGGGGCGACTGAAGCTTTCTTT
.	.	TRBJ2-1	TRBV6-6	CASRSNGTPNEQFF	TGTGCCAGCAGGTCTAACGGGACTCCCAATGAGCAGTTCTTC
TRBD2	once	TRBJ2-5	TRBV6-4	CASSDSGDSQETQYF	TGTGCCAGCAGTGATAGCGGGGATTCCCAAGAGACCCAGTACTTC
.	.	TRBJ2-4	TRBV30	CAGEKGEAKNIQYF	TGTGCCGGGGAGAAGGGGGAGGCCAAAAACATTCAGTACTTC
TRBD1	.	TRBJ1-5	TRBV7-8	CASSSSGGSRPQHF	TGTGCCAGCAGCTCTTCAGGGGGATCGAGGCCCCAGCATTTT
.	.	TRBJ1-1	TRBV13	CASSQGSDTEAFF	TGTGCCAGCAGCCAGGGATCGGACACTGAAGCTTTCTTT
TRBD1	once	TRBJ1-2	TRBV28	CASDTGTGAGYTF	TGTGCCAGCGATACCGGGACAGGAGCTGGCTACACCTTC
.	.	TRBJ1-2	TRBV10-3	CAISESKGLNYGYTF	TGTGCCATCAGTGAGTCGAAGGGACTTAACTATGGCTACACCTTC
TRBD2	.	TRBJ2-1	TRBV6-1	CASDTSGGPYNEQFF	TGTGCCAGCGACACTAGCGGGGGGCCCTACAATGAGCAGTTCTTC
.	.	TRBJ1-1	TRBV6-6	CASSYWGDEAFF	TGTGCCAGCAGTTACTGGGGAGATGAAGCTTTCTTT
.	few	TRBJ2-7	TRBV6-1	CASSVSRVGEQYF	TGTGCCAGCAGTGTTTCCAGGGTCGGCGAGCAGTACTTC
.	once	TRBJ1-2	TRBV19	CASIDGGADYGYTF	TGTGCCAGTATCGATGGGGGCGCGGACTATGGCTACACCTTC
TRBD1	.	TRBJ1-1	TRBV6-1	CASSRQGPNTEAFF	TGTGCCAGCAGCAGACAGGGGCCTAACACTGAAGCTTTCTTT
TRBD2	.	TRBJ2-1	TRBV10-1	CASSESVLAGGQFF	TGCGCCAGCAGTGAGTCGGTACTAGCGGGAGGGCAGTTCTTC
.	once	TRBJ2-1	TRBV11-2	CASSSTDREQFF	TGTGCCAGCAGCTCCACTGACAGGGAGCAGTTCTTC
TRBD1	.	TRBJ1-2	TRBV19	CASTIGQVAGSYGYTF	TGTGCCAGTACAATCGGACAGGTAGCGGGGAGCTATGGCTACACCTTC
.	.	TRBJ2-3	TRBV5-1	CASSLGQTSTDTQYF	TGCGCCAGCAGCTTGGGACAGACTAGCACAGATACGCAGTATTTT
.	.	TRBJ1-1	TRBV30	CAWSTDRNTEAFF	TGTGCCTGGAGCACAGACAGGAACACTGAAGCTTTCTTT
.	.	TRBJ2-7	TRBV30	CAWSIGSYEQYF	TGTGCCTGGAGTATCGGCTCCTACGAGCAGTACTTC
.	.	TRBJ2-1	TRBV27	CASSLYPGSSSYNEQFF	TGTGCCAGCAGTTTATATCCCGGGTCGAGCTCCTACAATGAGCAGTTCTTC
.	.	TRBJ1-3	TRBV9	CASSPRGGAQGNTIYF	TGTGCCAGCAGCCCCCGAGGGGGGGCCCAAGGAAACACCATATATTTT
.	.	TRBJ1-1	TRBV21-1	CASSKLRGGSTEAFF	TGTGCCAGCAGCAAATTAAGGGGGGGGAGTACTGAAGCTTTCTTT
TRBD1	.	TRBJ2-7	TRBV4-1	CASSYPGQGPYEQYF	TGCGCCAGCAGCTATCCGGGACAGGGGCCCTACGAGCAGTACTTC
.	.	TRBJ2-2	TRBV27	CASSRSPSKAGELFF	TGTGCCAGCAGTCGTAGCCCGAGCAAGGCCGGGGAGCTGTTTTTT
.	once	TRBJ1-1	TRBV7-9	CASSRDLKDWDTEAFF	TGTGCCAGCAGCCGTGACCTTAAGGACTGGGACACTGAAGCTTTCTTT
TRBD2	.	TRBJ2-1	TRBV15	CATSRDLSTSDNEQFF	TGTGCCACCAGCAGAGATCTCTCGACTAGCGACAATGAGCAGTTCTTC
TRBD2	.	TRBJ2-7	TRBV27	CASRPGGGYEQYF	TGTGCCAGCAGACCCGGGGGGGGCTACGAGCAGTACTTC
.	.	TRBJ2-2	TRBV4-1	CASSQVIGGGAAGELFF	TGCGCCAGCAGCCAAGTAATTGGAGGGGGGGCCGCCGGGGAGCTGTTTTTT
.	.	TRBJ2-5	TRBV29-1	CSLRREETQYF	TGCAGCTTACGGAGGGAAGAGACCCAGTACTTC
TRBD1	.	TRBJ1-2	TRBV10-3	CAISTGTGVFSYTF	TGTGCCATCAGTACCGGGACAGGGGTGTTTAGCTACACCTTC
TRBD2	.	TRBJ2-7	TRBV4-1	CASSRQLAGSYEQYF	TGCGCCAGCAGCCGTCAGCTAGCGGGATCCTACGAGCAGTACTTC
.	.	TRBJ2-7	TRBV29-1	CSVDPSGSSYEQYF	TGCAGCGTTGACCCCTCAGGAAGCTCCTACGAGCAGTACTTC
TRBD1	once	TRBJ2-7	TRBV2	CASKEGQGPYEQYF	TGTGCCAGCAAGGAGGGACAGGGACCCTACGAGCAGTACTTC
TRBD1	.	TRBJ1-2	TRBV9	CASSVRQQGRIDGYTF	TGTGCCAGCAGCGTACGCCAACAGGGGAGAATTGATGGCTACACCTTC
TRBD2	once	TRBJ2-3	TRBV11-2	CASSFRGREGDTQYF	TGTGCCAGCAGCTTTCGCGGGAGAGAGGGAGATACGCAGTATTTT
.	.	TRBJ2-7	TRBV5-4	CASSLSSAYEQYF	TGTGCCAGCAGCTTGTCCAGCGCCTACGAGCAGTACTTC
.	once	TRBJ2-2	TRBV15	CATSRDVSGLRGELFF	TGTGCCACCAGCAGAGATGTATCAGGGTTGAGAGGGGAGCTGTTTTTT
.	once	TRBJ2-6	TRBV5-1	CASSLGGAGANVLTF	TGCGCCAGCAGCTTAGGTGGGGCCGGGGCCAACGTCCTGACTTTC
TRBD1	.	TRBJ2-7	TRBV4-1	CASSQYLSGTGVSYEQYF	TGCGCCAGCAGCCAGTACTTGTCCGGGACAGGGGTCTCCTACGAGCAGTACTTC
TRBD1	.	TRBJ2-1	TRBV7-3	CASSLGTGTGDYEQFF	TGTGCCAGCAGCTTGGGGACCGGGACAGGGGATTATGAGCAGTTCTTC
TRBD2	.	TRBJ2-1	TRBV27	CASSLGSGDYNEQFF	TGTGCCAGCAGTTTAGGTAGCGGGGACTACAATGAGCAGTTCTTC
.	.	TRBJ2-1	TRBV5-4	CASSLAGKGSYNEQFF	TGTGCCAGCAGCTTAGCAGGGAAGGGCTCCTACAATGAGCAGTTCTTC
.	few	TRBJ2-3	TRBV11-2	CAERSGGTDTQYF	TGTGCAGAGAGGTCGGGGGGCACAGATACGCAGTATTTT
.	.	TRBJ1-2	TRBV11-3	CASSFAASPGYGYTF	TGTGCCAGCAGCTTTGCCGCGAGTCCTGGCTATGGCTACACCTTC
TRBD1	.	TRBJ2-7	TRBV28	CASSREQGPGDEQYF	TGTGCCAGCAGCCGCGAACAGGGGCCCGGGGACGAGCAGTACTTC
.	.	TRBJ1-5	TRBV6-1	CASSENKRPRGSNQPQHF	TGTGCCAGCAGTGAAAATAAGAGGCCTAGGGGTTCTAATCAGCCCCAGCATTTT